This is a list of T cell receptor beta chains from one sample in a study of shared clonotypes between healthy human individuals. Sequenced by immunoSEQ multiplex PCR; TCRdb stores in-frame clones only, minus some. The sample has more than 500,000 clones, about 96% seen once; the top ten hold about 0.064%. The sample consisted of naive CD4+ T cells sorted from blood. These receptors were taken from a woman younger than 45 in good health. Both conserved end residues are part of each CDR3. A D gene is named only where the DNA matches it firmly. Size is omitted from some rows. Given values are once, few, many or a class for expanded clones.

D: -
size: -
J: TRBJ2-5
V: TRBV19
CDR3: CASSGSFQETQYF
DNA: TGTGCCAGTAGCGGGAGCTTCCAAGAGACCCAGTACTTC

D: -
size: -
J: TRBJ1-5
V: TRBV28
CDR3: CASSFTGALYSNQPQHF
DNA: TGTGCCAGCAGTTTTACCGGTGCCCTTTATAGCAATCAGCCCCAGCATTTT

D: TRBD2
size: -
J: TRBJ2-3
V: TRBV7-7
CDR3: CASSTGGGTQYF
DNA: TGTGCCAGCAGCACCGGCGGGGGAACGCAGTATTTT

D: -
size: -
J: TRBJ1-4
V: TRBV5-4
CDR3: CASSSGSRGDEKLFF
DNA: TGTGCCAGCAGCTCGGGCAGTCGTGGAGATGAAAAACTGTTTTTT

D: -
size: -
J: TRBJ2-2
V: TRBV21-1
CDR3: CASSKRTNTGELFF
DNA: TGTGCCAGCAGCAAACGTACGAACACCGGGGAGCTGTTTTTT

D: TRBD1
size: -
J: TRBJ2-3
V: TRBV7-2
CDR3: CASSLGDRGFPDTQYF
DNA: TGTGCCAGCAGCTTAGGGGACAGAGGGTTTCCAGATACGCAGTATTTT

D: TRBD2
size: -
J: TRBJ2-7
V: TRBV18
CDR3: CASSPQGSGPYEQYF
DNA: TGTGCCAGCTCACCTCAGGGTAGCGGGCCCTACGAGCAGTACTTC

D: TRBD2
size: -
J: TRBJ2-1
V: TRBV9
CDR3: CASSPRGLAGGSYNEQFF
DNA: TGTGCCAGCAGCCCGAGGGGACTAGCGGGAGGCTCCTACAATGAGCAGTTCTTC

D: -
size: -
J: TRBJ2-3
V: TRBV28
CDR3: CASSFPEGDTQYF
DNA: TGTGCCAGCAGTTTCCCCGAGGGAGATACGCAGTATTTT

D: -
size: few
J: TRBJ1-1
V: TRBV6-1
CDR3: CASSSGVNTEAFF
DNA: TGTGCCAGCAGCTCGGGTGTGAACACTGAAGCTTTCTTT

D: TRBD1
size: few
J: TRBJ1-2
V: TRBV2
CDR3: CASSRTGTDGYTF
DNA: TGTGCCAGCAGCCGGACAGGGACGGATGGCTACACCTTC

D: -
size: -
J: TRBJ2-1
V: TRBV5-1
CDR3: CASRGSSYNEQFF
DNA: TGCGCCAGCAGAGGGAGCTCCTACAATGAGCAGTTCTTC

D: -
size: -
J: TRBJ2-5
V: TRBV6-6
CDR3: CASSYRESQETQYF
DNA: TGTGCCAGCAGTTACAGGGAATCTCAGGAGACCCAGTACTTC

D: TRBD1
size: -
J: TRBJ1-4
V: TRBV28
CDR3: CASRQGWNEKLFF
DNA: TGTGCCAGTAGACAGGGTTGGAATGAAAAACTGTTTTTT

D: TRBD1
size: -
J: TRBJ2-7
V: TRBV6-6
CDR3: CASRNTGASYEQYF
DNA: TGTGCCAGCAGAAATACAGGGGCCTCTTACGAGCAGTACTTC

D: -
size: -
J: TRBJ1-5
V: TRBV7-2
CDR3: CASSLGVGAGNQPQHF
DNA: TGTGCCAGCAGCCTCGGTGTCGGGGCAGGCAATCAGCCCCAGCATTTT

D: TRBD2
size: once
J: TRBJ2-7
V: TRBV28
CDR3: CASSLWFRVAGELPNYEQYF
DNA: TGTGCCAGCAGTTTATGGTTCCGGGTAGCGGGAGAACTACCTAACTACGAGCAGTACTTC

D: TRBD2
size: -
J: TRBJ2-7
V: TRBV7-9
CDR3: CASSFGSSGSYEQYF
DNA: TGTGCCAGCAGCTTCGGTTCAAGCGGGAGCTACGAGCAGTACTTC

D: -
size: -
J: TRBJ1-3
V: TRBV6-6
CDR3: CASSYYSSGNTIYF
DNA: TGTGCCAGCAGTTACTACAGCTCTGGAAACACCATATATTTT

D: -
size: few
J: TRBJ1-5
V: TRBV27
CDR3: CASSLIPNHRQPQHF
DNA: TGTGCCAGCAGTTTAATACCGAACCACCGTCAGCCCCAGCATTTT

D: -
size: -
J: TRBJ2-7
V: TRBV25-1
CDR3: CASSEYGRHYEQYF
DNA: TGTGCCAGCAGTGAATACGGCCGCCATTACGAGCAGTACTTC

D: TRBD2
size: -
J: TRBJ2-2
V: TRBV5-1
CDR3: CATGSGPNTGELFF
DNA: TGCGCCACCGGTAGCGGGCCGAACACCGGGGAGCTGTTTTTT

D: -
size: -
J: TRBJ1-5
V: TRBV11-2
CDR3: CASSLESQGGQPQHF
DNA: TGTGCCAGCAGCTTAGAATCCCAGGGCGGACAGCCCCAGCATTTT

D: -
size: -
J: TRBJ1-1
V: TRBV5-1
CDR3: CASSLAAQVGSSFEAFF
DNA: TGCGCCAGCAGCTTGGCCGCACAGGTGGGATCCAGTTTTGAAGCTTTCTTT

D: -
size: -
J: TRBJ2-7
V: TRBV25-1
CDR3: CASSEVNRDYEQYF
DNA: TGTGCCAGCAGTGAGGTTAACAGGGACTACGAGCAGTACTTC

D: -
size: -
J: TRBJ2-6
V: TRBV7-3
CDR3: CASSLRGANVLTF
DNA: TGTGCCAGCAGCCTCCGTGGGGCCAACGTCCTGACTTTC

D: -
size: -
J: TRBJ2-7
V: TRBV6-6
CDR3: CASCEQGIYEQYF
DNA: TGTGCCTCATGCGAACAGGGTATTTACGAGCAGTACTTC

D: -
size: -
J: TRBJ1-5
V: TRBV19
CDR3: CASTMGYWPQHF
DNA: TGTGCCAGTACCATGGGGTACTGGCCCCAGCATTTT

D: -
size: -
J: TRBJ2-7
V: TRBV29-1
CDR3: CSVEGLDREQYF
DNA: TGCAGCGTTGAGGGGCTTGATCGAGAGCAGTACTTC

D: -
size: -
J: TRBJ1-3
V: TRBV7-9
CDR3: CASSNTGIGNTIYF
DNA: TGTGCCAGCAGCAATACAGGGATCGGAAACACCATATATTTT

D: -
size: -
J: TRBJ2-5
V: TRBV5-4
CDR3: CASSFSVQETQYF
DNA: TGTGCCAGCAGCTTTTCTGTCCAAGAGACCCAGTACTTC

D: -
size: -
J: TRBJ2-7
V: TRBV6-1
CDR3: CASSEVGGYEQYF
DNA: TGTGCCAGCAGTGAAGTGGGGGGCTACGAGCAGTACTTC

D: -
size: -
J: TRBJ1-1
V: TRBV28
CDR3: CASGSFNTEAFF
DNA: TGTGCCAGCGGTTCTTTCAACACTGAAGCTTTCTTT

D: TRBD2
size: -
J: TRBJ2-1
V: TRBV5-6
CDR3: CASGPRRYASGRVDEQFF
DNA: TGTGCCAGCGGGCCCCGCAGGTACGCGAGCGGGAGGGTCGATGAGCAGTTCTTC

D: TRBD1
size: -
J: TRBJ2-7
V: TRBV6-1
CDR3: CASSEVPGQFIHEQYF
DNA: TGTGCCAGCAGTGAAGTACCGGGACAGTTTATCCACGAGCAGTACTTC

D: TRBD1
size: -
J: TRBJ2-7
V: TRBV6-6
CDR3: CASSVNRDREWGEQYF
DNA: TGTGCCAGCAGTGTCAACCGGGACAGGGAGTGGGGCGAGCAGTACTTC

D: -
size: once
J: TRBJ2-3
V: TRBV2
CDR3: CASKGSDTQYF
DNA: TGTGCCAGCAAGGGATCCGATACGCAGTATTTT

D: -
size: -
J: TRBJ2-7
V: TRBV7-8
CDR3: CASSRSDGSYEQYF
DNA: TGTGCCAGCAGCCGAAGCGACGGATCCTACGAGCAGTACTTC

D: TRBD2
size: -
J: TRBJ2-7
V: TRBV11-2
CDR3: CASSRTSGGALNPYEQYF
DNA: TGTGCCAGCAGCCGGACTAGCGGGGGGGCCCTAAATCCCTACGAGCAGTACTTC

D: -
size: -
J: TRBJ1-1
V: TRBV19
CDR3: CASKEPGHTEAFF
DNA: TGTGCCAGTAAGGAACCAGGCCACACTGAAGCTTTCTTT

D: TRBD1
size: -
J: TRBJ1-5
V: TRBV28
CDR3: CASSFLTGTDSNQPQHF
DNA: TGTGCCAGCAGTTTCCTAACCGGGACAGATAGCAATCAGCCCCAGCATTTT

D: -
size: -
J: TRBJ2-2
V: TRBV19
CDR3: CASSEAASTGELFF
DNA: TGTGCCAGTAGTGAGGCAGCGTCAACCGGGGAGCTGTTTTTT

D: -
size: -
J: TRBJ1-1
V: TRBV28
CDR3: CASSPSWNTEAFF
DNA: TGTGCCAGCAGTCCCTCATGGAACACTGAAGCTTTCTTT

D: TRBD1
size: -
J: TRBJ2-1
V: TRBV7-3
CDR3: CASSLTQGANNEQFF
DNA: TGTGCCAGCAGCTTAACGCAGGGGGCGAACAATGAGCAGTTCTTC

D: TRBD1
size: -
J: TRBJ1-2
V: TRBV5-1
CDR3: CASSIGTGRARYTF
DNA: TGCGCCAGCAGCATAGGGACAGGGCGAGCACGCTACACCTTC

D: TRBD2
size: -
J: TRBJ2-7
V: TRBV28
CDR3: CASSLTQGLLRGAYEQYF
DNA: TGTGCCAGCAGCCTTACCCAGGGACTCCTCCGGGGGGCCTACGAGCAGTACTTC

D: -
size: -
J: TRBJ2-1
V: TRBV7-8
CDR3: CASSLSGTSYNEQFF
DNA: TGTGCCAGCAGCCTCTCCGGGACATCCTACAATGAGCAGTTCTTC

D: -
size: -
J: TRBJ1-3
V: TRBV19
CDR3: CASTRILQPSSGNTIYF
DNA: TGTGCCAGCACCAGGATCCTTCAGCCGAGCTCTGGAAACACCATATATTTT

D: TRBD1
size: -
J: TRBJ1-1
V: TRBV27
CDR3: CASSPNRGVWAFF
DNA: TGTGCCAGCAGTCCGAACAGGGGAGTATGGGCTTTCTTT

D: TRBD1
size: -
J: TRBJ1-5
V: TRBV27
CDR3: CASSRDRDGNQPQHF
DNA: TGTGCCAGCAGCCGAGACAGGGATGGCAATCAGCCCCAGCATTTT

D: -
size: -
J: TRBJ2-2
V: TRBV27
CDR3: CASSFRGGSTGELFF
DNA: TGTGCCAGCAGTTTTAGGGGTGGTAGTACCGGGGAGCTGTTTTTT